This TCR beta chain was sequenced for a study of blood T cell repertoires in COVID-19. Study context: COVID-19 samples from acute and convalescent phases originated in the United States, Italy and Spain. PBMCs, B-cell-depleted T cells, or T cells provided the cDNA or gDNA that made up the material.

TCRdb's copy holds only in-frame clones and misses some; the assay was immunoSEQ multiplex PCR. The sample has roughly 59,000 clones; under 80% are singletons. The CDR3 totals 13 residues. Trimming removed 3 bases from V and 6 bases from J, with 14 bases in between. Germline V lookup: CDR1 DFQATT, CDR2 SNEGSKA (reference sequence). This clonotype was sampled from a human donor in a cohort sampled during active COVID-19. Material for sequencing was peripheral blood. The gene calls are TRBV20-1 and TRBJ1-2, with a possible D match to TRBD1 (5 bases). CDR3 DNA sequence: TGCAGTGCTAGTAGGTGGGGCATCGATGGCTACACCTTC. The encoded protein is CSASRWGIDGYTF.